This note documents a single TCR beta chain sequence. Its antigen is unknown. The data were taken from a study of T cells in Graves' hyperthyroidism and ophthalmopathy. Study-level information: Peripheral blood was drawn at first diagnosis, prior to all treatment. Notes on the study in general: Ophthalmopathy, as predicted by the model, came a median approximately 6.5 months after the prediction.

V shed 4 bases and J 4 bases; nucleotides not matched to a gene: 7. The CDR3 is 15 amino acids. Germline-derived CDR1 and CDR2 are MGHRA and YSYEKL. There were TCR beta CDR3 regions amplified from RNA transcripts. First-round RT-PCR with HTBI primers amplified the TCR CDR3 region. TCRdb redid the calling of the multiplex PCR reads with MiXCR, one entry per CDR3 protein. The data show approximately 690,000 distinct CDR3 sequences, roughly 14% seen once. Diagnoses rested on clinical symptoms, serum thyroxine and TRAb, thyroid ultrasound and orbital computed tomography. This TCR was sampled from a woman in her forties or fifties with Graves' ophthalmopathy. The V and J genes are TRBV4-1 and TRBJ2-7; 10 bases agree with TRBD1. Sequencing input: blood. CDR3 DNA: TGCGCCAGCAGCCCCGGACAGGGGGACCTATACGAGCAGTACTTC. Translated: CASSPGQGDLYEQYF.